This T cell receptor (beta chain) was recovered during a study of CD8+ T cells in alopecia areata. Extracted RNA was reverse transcribed into cDNA, the sequencing template. TCRdb keeps only in-frame clones here, not all; method: immunoSEQ multiplex PCR. The sample has hundreds of thousands of clones, approximately 61% seen once. The germline V gene encodes CDR1 MNHEY and CDR2 SVGAGI. This CDR3 region has 13 residues. Trimming left V 6 bases short and J 2 bases short, with 8 bases between. The clonotype comes from a human donor with alopecia areata. This chain links TRBV6-5 with TRBJ1-5; D may be TRBD1 (5 bases). Source: CD4+ T cells sorted from blood, taken at week 0. CDR3 in amino acids: CASSPRGNQPQHF. Here the CDR3 DNA reads TGTGCCAGCAGCCCCAGGGGCAATCAGCCCCAGCATTTT.